Here is one T cell receptor beta chain with its context. TCRdb's copy holds only in-frame clones and misses some; the assay was immunoSEQ multiplex PCR. This sample has more than 150,000 clones, with about 93% found just once. The data were taken from a study of blood T cell repertoires in COVID-19. Study as a whole: PBMCs, B-cell-depleted T cells, or T cells provided the cDNA or gDNA that made up the material.

V lost 5 bases to trimming and J lost 5 bases, with 12 bases between them. The germline V gene encodes CDR1 WSHSY and CDR2 SAAADI. The CDR3 loop spans 13 amino acids. This TCR was recovered from a young man with COVID-19, enrolled during active disease. The J gene is TRBJ2-5, the V gene TRBV10-2; TRBD2 might be the D (7 bases). The sample comprised peripheral blood. The CDR3 here is CASSPGGRETQYF. CDR3 coding DNA: TGCGCCAGCAGTCCGGGGGGCCGGGAGACCCAGTACTTC.